Listed below are T cell receptor beta chains from one sample, sequenced in a study of blood T cells in healthy people across ages. TCRdb itself ran the 5' RACE reads through MiXCR, one entry per CDR3 protein. The sample contains roughly 1.7 million distinct CDR3 sequences, roughly 32% of which appear only once. What was sequenced was blood. The receptors were gathered from a woman under 40 in good health. CDR3s include the opening cysteine and the closing phenylalanine or tryptophan. Fields, in order: V gene, CDR3 length, J gene, clone size, D gene, CDR3 protein. The D gene is left open where the match is weak. Clone size is shown for a subset of rows, as once, few, many or a class of expanded clone.

v_call: TRBV27
cdr3_length: 17
j_call: TRBJ1-2
clone_size: few
d_call: NA
cdr3_aa: CASSSIPREGGNYGYTF

v_call: TRBV10-3
cdr3_length: 16
j_call: TRBJ2-6
clone_size: few
d_call: TRBD2
cdr3_aa: CASGLALASGANVLTF

v_call: TRBV20-1
cdr3_length: 14
j_call: TRBJ2-7
clone_size: NA
d_call: NA
cdr3_aa: CSAERDARSYEQYF

v_call: TRBV5-1
cdr3_length: 14
j_call: TRBJ2-7
clone_size: few
d_call: NA
cdr3_aa: CASSSQGSWFEQYF

v_call: TRBV6-6
cdr3_length: 15
j_call: NA
clone_size: NA
d_call: NA
cdr3_aa: CASKDSLAAKNIQYF

v_call: TRBV3-1
cdr3_length: 13
j_call: TRBJ2-1
clone_size: few
d_call: NA
cdr3_aa: CASSQAAYNEQFF

v_call: TRBV7-3
cdr3_length: 15
j_call: TRBJ2-1
clone_size: NA
d_call: TRBD1
cdr3_aa: CASSKQGAVVAEQFF

v_call: TRBV14
cdr3_length: 16
j_call: TRBJ1-1
clone_size: NA
d_call: NA
cdr3_aa: CASSQVRGQGNTEAFF

v_call: TRBV7-9
cdr3_length: 15
j_call: TRBJ2-5
clone_size: NA
d_call: NA
cdr3_aa: CASSASSGDRETQYF

v_call: TRBV4-1
cdr3_length: 16
j_call: TRBJ1-2
clone_size: NA
d_call: TRBD1
cdr3_aa: CASSQDPSLGQGRYTF

v_call: TRBV6-1
cdr3_length: 13
j_call: NA
clone_size: few
d_call: NA
cdr3_aa: CASRYTSGVEQYF

v_call: TRBV7-2
cdr3_length: 14
j_call: TRBJ2-5
clone_size: many
d_call: NA
cdr3_aa: CASSPPPGQETQYF

v_call: TRBV18
cdr3_length: 14
j_call: TRBJ1-2
clone_size: NA
d_call: NA
cdr3_aa: CASSPQGGEGGYTF

v_call: TRBV18
cdr3_length: 14
j_call: TRBJ2-5
clone_size: NA
d_call: NA
cdr3_aa: CASSPISEQETRYF

v_call: TRBV6-5
cdr3_length: 15
j_call: TRBJ1-3
clone_size: few
d_call: NA
cdr3_aa: CASSYSLGSGNTIYF

v_call: TRBV4-2
cdr3_length: 16
j_call: TRBJ1-6
clone_size: NA
d_call: TRBD1
cdr3_aa: CASSQVGTGANSPLHF

v_call: TRBV9
cdr3_length: 13
j_call: TRBJ2-3
clone_size: NA
d_call: TRBD2
cdr3_aa: CASASGSLNTQYF

v_call: TRBV6-5
cdr3_length: 15
j_call: TRBJ2-3
clone_size: NA
d_call: NA
cdr3_aa: CASSYQGRLVDTQYF

v_call: TRBV4-1
cdr3_length: 16
j_call: TRBJ2-1
clone_size: few
d_call: TRBD2
cdr3_aa: CASSQVRLAGGNEQFF

v_call: TRBV7-8
cdr3_length: 18
j_call: TRBJ2-7
clone_size: NA
d_call: NA
cdr3_aa: CASSLERGWGVGSYEQYF